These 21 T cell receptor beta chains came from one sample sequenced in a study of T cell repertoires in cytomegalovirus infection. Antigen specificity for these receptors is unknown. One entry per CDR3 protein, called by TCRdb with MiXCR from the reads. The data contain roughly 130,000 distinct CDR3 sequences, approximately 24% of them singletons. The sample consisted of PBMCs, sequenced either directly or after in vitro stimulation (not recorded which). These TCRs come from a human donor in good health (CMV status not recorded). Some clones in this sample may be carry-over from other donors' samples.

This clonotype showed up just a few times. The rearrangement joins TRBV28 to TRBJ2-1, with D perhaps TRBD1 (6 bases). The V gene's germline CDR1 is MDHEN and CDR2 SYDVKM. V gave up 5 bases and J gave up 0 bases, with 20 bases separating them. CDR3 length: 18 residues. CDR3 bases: TGTGCCAGCAGTCCGCCGGACAGCCCGGAGAGCTCCTACAATGAGCAGTTCTTC. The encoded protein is CASSPPDSPESSYNEQFF.

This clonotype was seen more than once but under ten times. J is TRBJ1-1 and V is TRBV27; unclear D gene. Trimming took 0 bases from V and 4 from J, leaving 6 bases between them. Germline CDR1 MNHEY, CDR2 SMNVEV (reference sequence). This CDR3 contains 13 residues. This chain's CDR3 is CASSLSPLTEAFF. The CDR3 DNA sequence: TGTGCCAGCAGTTTATCTCCTCTCACTGAAGCTTTCTTT.

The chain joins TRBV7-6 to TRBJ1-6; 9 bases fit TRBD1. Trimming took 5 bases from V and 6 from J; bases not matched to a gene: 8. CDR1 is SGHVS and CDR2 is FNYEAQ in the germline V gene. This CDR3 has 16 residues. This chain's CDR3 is CASSPIPGQGNSPLHF. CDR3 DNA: TGTGCCAGCAGCCCGATCCCGGGACAGGGTAATTCACCCCTCCACTTT.

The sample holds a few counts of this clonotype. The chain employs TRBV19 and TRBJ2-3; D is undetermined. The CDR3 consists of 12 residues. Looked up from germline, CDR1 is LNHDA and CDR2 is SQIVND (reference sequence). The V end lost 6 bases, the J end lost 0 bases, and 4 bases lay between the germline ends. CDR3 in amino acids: CASRSSTDTQYF. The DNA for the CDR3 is TGTGCCAGTAGAAGTAGCACAGATACGCAGTATTTT.

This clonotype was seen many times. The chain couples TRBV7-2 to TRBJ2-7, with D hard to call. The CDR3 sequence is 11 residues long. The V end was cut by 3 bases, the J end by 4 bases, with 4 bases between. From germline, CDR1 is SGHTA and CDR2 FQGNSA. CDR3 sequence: CASSFRYEQYF. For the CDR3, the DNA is TGTGCCAGCAGCTTTCGGTACGAGCAGTACTTC.

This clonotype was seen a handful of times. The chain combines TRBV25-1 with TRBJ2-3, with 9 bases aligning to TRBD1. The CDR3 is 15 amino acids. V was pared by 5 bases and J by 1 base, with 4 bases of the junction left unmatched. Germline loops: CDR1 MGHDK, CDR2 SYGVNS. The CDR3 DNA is TGTGCCAGCAGTTACTGGGACAGGGGCACAGATACGCAGTATTTT. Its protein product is CASSYWDRGTDTQYF.

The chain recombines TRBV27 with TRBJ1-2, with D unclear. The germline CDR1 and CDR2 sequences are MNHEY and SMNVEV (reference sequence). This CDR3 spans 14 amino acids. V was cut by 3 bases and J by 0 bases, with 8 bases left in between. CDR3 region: CASSFGLSNYGYTF. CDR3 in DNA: TGTGCCAGCAGTTTTGGGCTATCTAACTATGGCTACACCTTC.

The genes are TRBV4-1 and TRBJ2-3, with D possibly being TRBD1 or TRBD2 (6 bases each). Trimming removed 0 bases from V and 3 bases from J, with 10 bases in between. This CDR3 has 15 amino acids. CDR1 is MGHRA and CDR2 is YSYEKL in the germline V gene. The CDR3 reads CASSQDQGRTDTQYF. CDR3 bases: TGCGCCAGCAGCCAAGACCAGGGGAGGACAGATACGCAGTATTTT.

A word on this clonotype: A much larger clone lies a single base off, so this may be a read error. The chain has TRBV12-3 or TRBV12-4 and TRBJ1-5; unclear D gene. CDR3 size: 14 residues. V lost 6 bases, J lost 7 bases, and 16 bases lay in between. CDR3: CASSTPGSRQPQHF. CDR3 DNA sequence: TGTGCCAGCAGCACCCCGGGGTCCCGGCAGCCCCAGCATTTT.

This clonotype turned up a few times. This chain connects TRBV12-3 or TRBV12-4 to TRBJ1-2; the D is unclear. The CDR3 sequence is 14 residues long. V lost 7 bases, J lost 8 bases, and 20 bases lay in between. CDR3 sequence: CASTLQERGRGYTF. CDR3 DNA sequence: TGTGCCAGCACCCTTCAGGAACGGGGTAGGGGCTACACCTTC.

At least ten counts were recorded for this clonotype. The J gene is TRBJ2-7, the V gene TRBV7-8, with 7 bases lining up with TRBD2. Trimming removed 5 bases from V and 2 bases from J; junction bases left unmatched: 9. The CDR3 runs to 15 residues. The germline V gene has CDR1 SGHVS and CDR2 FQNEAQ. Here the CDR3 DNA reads TGTGCCAGCAGCCTCCGGGGAGGGGTAACCTACGAGCAGTACTTC. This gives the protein CASSLRGGVTYEQYF.

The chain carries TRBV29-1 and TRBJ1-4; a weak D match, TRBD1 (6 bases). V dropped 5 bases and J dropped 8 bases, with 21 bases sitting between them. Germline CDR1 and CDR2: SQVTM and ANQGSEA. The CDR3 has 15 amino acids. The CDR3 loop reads CSVPASGAHWEKLFF. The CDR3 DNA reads TGCAGCGTTCCCGCTTCGGGGGCCCATTGGGAAAAACTGTTTTTT.

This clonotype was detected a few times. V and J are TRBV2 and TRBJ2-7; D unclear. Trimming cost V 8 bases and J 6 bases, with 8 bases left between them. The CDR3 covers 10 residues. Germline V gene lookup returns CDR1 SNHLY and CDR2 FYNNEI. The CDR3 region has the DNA TGTGCCAGCCAATTGACCGAGCAGTACTTC. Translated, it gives CASQLTEQYF.

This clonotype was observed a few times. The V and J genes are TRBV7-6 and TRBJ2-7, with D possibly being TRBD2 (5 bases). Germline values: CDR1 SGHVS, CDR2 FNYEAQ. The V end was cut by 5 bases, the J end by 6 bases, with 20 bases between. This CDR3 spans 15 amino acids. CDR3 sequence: CASSPYEGLASEQYF. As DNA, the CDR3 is TGTGCCAGCAGCCCGTACGAGGGTCTCGCGAGCGAGCAGTACTTC.

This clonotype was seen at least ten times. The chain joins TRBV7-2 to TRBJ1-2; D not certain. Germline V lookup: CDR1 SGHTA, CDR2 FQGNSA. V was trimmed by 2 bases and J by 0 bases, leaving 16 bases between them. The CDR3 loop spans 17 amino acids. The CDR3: CASSLLSVGRSNYGYTF. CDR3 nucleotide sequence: TGTGCCAGCAGCTTACTGTCAGTAGGCAGATCTAACTATGGCTACACCTTC.

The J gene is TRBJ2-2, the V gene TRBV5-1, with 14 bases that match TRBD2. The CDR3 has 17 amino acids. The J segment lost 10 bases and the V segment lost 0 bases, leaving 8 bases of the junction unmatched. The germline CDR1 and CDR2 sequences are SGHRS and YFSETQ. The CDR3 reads CASSLEGLAGAVLELFF. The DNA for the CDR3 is TGCGCCAGCAGCTTGGAGGGACTAGCGGGAGCGGTGCTGGAGCTGTTTTTT.

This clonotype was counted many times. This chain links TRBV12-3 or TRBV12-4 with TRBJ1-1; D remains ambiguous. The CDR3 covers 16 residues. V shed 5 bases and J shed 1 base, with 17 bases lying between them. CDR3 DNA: TGTGCCAGCAGTAAAGTTATAGGACTGAGGAACACTGAAGCTTTCTTT. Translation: CASSKVIGLRNTEAFF.

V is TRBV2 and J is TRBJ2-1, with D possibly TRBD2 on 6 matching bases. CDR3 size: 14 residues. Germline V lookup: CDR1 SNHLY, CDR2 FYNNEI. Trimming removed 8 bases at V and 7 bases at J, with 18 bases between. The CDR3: CASRAGRGLNEQFF. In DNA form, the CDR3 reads TGTGCCAGCCGGGCGGGAAGGGGTTTGAATGAGCAGTTCTTC.

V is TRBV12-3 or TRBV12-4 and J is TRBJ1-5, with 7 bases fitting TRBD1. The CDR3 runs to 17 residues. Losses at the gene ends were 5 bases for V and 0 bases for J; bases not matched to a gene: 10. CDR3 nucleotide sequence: TGTGCCAGCAGTCCCGGGACAGCCTCTTATAGCAATCAGCCCCAGCATTTT. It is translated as CASSPGTASYSNQPQHF.

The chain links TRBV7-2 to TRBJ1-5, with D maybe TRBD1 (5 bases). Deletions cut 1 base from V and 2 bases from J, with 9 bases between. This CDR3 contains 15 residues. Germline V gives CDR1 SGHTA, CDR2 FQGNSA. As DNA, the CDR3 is TGTGCCAGCAGCTTAGTTCAAGGGGGCAATCAGCCCCAGCATTTT. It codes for CASSLVQGGNQPQHF.

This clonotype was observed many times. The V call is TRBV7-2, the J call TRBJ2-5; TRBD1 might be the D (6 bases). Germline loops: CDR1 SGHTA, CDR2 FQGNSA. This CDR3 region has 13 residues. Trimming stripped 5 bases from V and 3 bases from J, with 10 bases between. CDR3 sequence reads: CASSQNREETQYF. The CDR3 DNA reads TGTGCCAGCAGCCAGAACAGGGAAGAGACCCAGTACTTC.